Listed below are T cell receptor beta chains from one sample, sequenced in a study of blood T cell repertoires in COVID-19. Here immunoSEQ multiplex PCR was the method, and the copy in TCRdb shows in-frame clones only, minus some. The table has 35,000 to 45,000 clones, just under 80% seen once. The sequencing input was peripheral blood. These receptors were taken from a man aged 60 to 69 with acute or convalescent COVID-19. CDR3s include the opening cysteine and the closing phenylalanine or tryptophan. A D gene is named only where the DNA matches it firmly. The size of a clone is reported for some rows only, either as once, few or many, or as a class for expanded clones.

CDR3: CASNQRGTDTQYF
DNA: TGTGCCAGCAACCAGAGGGGGACAGATACGCAGTATTTT
D: .
size: .
J: TRBJ2-3
V: TRBV27

CDR3: CASSPFRQPRTGWGEQYF
DNA: TGTGCCAGCAGTCCCTTCCGCCAGCCTCGGACAGGGTGGGGCGAGCAGTACTTC
D: TRBD1
size: .
J: TRBJ2-7
V: TRBV27

CDR3: CSALTWVDEKLFF
DNA: TGCAGCGCCTTGACATGGGTGGATGAAAAACTGTTTTTT
D: .
size: few
J: TRBJ1-4
V: TRBV29-1

CDR3: CASRATSYSGNTIYF
DNA: TGTGCCAGTAGGGCGACTTCCTACTCTGGAAACACCATATATTTT
D: .
size: .
J: TRBJ1-3
V: TRBV19

CDR3: CASSLSRVGRDTEAFF
DNA: TGCGCCAGCAGCTTGAGTCGGGTGGGGCGAGACACTGAAGCTTTCTTT
D: .
size: .
J: TRBJ1-1
V: TRBV5-1

CDR3: CAISERTGLGGSQETQYF
DNA: TGTGCCATCAGTGAGCGGACAGGGCTTGGCGGTTCCCAAGAGACCCAGTACTTC
D: TRBD1
size: .
J: TRBJ2-5
V: TRBV10-3

CDR3: CASKTGSTDTQYF
DNA: TGTGCCAGCAAGACCGGGAGCACAGATACGCAGTATTTT
D: .
size: .
J: TRBJ2-3
V: TRBV6-5

CDR3: CASSLIPGNTGELFF
DNA: TGCGCCAGCAGCCTGATACCAGGGAACACCGGGGAGCTGTTTTTT
D: .
size: once
J: TRBJ2-2
V: TRBV5-1

CDR3: CAISVQPSNQPQHF
DNA: TGTGCCATCAGTGTACAGCCGAGCAATCAGCCCCAGCATTTT
D: .
size: .
J: TRBJ1-5
V: TRBV10-3

CDR3: CASRTGGTEAFF
DNA: TGTGCCAGCAGAACAGGGGGGACTGAAGCTTTCTTT
D: TRBD1
size: .
J: TRBJ1-1
V: TRBV2

CDR3: CASTASATYNEQFF
DNA: TGCGCCAGCACTGCTAGCGCAACCTACAATGAGCAGTTCTTC
D: .
size: .
J: TRBJ2-1
V: TRBV5-1

CDR3: CASSYSTSESTDTQYF
DNA: TGTGCCAGCAGTTACTCGACTAGCGAGAGCACAGATACGCAGTATTTT
D: TRBD2
size: .
J: TRBJ2-3
V: TRBV6-2/TRBV6-3

CDR3: CASSPAGGETQYF
DNA: TGTGCCAGCTCACCAGCGGGAGGAGAGACCCAGTACTTC
D: TRBD2
size: .
J: TRBJ2-5
V: TRBV18

CDR3: CASSLGDKYEQYF
DNA: TGCGCCAGCAGCTTGGGGGACAAGTACGAGCAGTACTTC
D: .
size: few
J: TRBJ2-7
V: TRBV5-1

CDR3: CATSDPGTADTQYF
DNA: TGTGCCACCAGTGACCCAGGGACTGCTGATACGCAGTATTTT
D: .
size: .
J: TRBJ2-3
V: TRBV24-1

CDR3: CASSVVRASNNEQFF
DNA: TGTGCCAGCAGCGTAGTGAGGGCCTCCAACAATGAGCAGTTCTTC
D: .
size: .
J: TRBJ2-1
V: TRBV9

CDR3: CASSPWTGFGGYTF
DNA: TGTGCCAGCAGTCCCTGGACAGGGTTCGGCGGCTACACCTTC
D: TRBD1
size: .
J: TRBJ1-2
V: TRBV27

CDR3: CASSEISGDGNQPQHF
DNA: TGTGCCAGCAGTGAAATCTCGGGGGATGGCAATCAGCCCCAGCATTTT
D: .
size: once
J: TRBJ1-5
V: TRBV25-1

CDR3: CASSSRLAGTNTGELFF
DNA: TGTGCCAGCAGCTCTAGACTAGCGGGTACGAACACCGGGGAGCTGTTTTTT
D: TRBD2
size: .
J: TRBJ2-2
V: TRBV7-6

CDR3: CSVEEFGEKLFF
DNA: TGCAGCGTTGAAGAATTCGGTGAAAAACTGTTTTTT
D: .
size: .
J: TRBJ1-4
V: TRBV29-1

CDR3: CASFSGTGISGANVLTF
DNA: TGTGCCAGTTTTTCCGGGACAGGGATCTCTGGGGCCAACGTCCTGACTTTC
D: TRBD1
size: once
J: TRBJ2-6
V: TRBV28

CDR3: CASNGPGTVTYEQYF
DNA: TGTGCCAGCAACGGACCCGGGACAGTTACCTACGAGCAGTACTTC
D: TRBD1
size: .
J: TRBJ2-7
V: TRBV6-5

CDR3: CASSLTGSTDTQYF
DNA: TGTGCCAGCAGCTTAACGGGTAGCACAGATACGCAGTATTTT
D: .
size: .
J: TRBJ2-3
V: TRBV7-9

CDR3: CASIPGHLNTGELFF
DNA: TGTGCCAGCATTCCAGGACATTTGAACACCGGGGAGCTGTTTTTT
D: .
size: .
J: TRBJ2-2
V: TRBV28

CDR3: CASSLSGIYEQYF
DNA: TGTGCCAGCAGTTTGAGCGGGATCTACGAGCAGTACTTC
D: TRBD2
size: .
J: TRBJ2-7
V: TRBV12-3/TRBV12-4

CDR3: CAISGGLSQPQHF
DNA: TGTGCCATCTCCGGAGGTTTATCTCAGCCCCAGCATTTT
D: .
size: .
J: TRBJ1-5
V: TRBV19

CDR3: CASSLYSYSGNTIYF
DNA: TGTGCCAGCAGCTTATACAGCTACTCTGGAAACACCATATATTTT
D: .
size: .
J: TRBJ1-3
V: TRBV7-2

CDR3: CASSLGRTYEQYF
DNA: TGTGCCAGCAGCTTGGGGCGTACCTACGAGCAGTACTTC
D: .
size: .
J: TRBJ2-7
V: TRBV7-8

CDR3: CASSRDRGALMSEKLFF
DNA: TGCGCCAGCAGCAGGGACAGGGGAGCGCTAATGAGTGAAAAACTGTTTTTT
D: TRBD1
size: .
J: TRBJ1-4
V: TRBV5-1

CDR3: CASSPGQKETQYF
DNA: TGTGCCAGCTCACCCGGACAGAAAGAGACCCAGTACTTC
D: .
size: .
J: TRBJ2-5
V: TRBV18

CDR3: CAISGDRGGQPQHF
DNA: TGTGCCATCAGCGGGGACAGGGGCGGTCAGCCCCAGCATTTT
D: TRBD1
size: .
J: TRBJ1-5
V: TRBV10-3

CDR3: CASSLTQASGNTIYF
DNA: TGTGCCAGCAGCTTAACCCAGGCCTCTGGAAACACCATATATTTT
D: .
size: .
J: TRBJ1-3
V: TRBV11-2

CDR3: CASSPPTRVTYEQYF
DNA: TGTGCCAGCTCACCACCGACCAGGGTTACCTACGAGCAGTACTTC
D: .
size: .
J: TRBJ2-7
V: TRBV18

CDR3: CASRSSSYNSPLHF
DNA: TGTGCCAGCAGATCCAGCTCCTATAATTCACCCCTCCACTTT
D: .
size: many
J: TRBJ1-6
V: TRBV3-1/TRBV3-2

CDR3: CASSLAVGGYTF
DNA: TGCGCCAGCAGCTTGGCCGTCGGTGGCTACACCTTC
D: .
size: .
J: TRBJ1-2
V: TRBV5-1

CDR3: CASSVVWGRDEQFF
DNA: TGTGCCAGCAGCGTAGTGTGGGGGCGGGATGAGCAGTTCTTC
D: .
size: .
J: TRBJ2-1
V: TRBV9

CDR3: CASSDRRASYEQYF
DNA: TGTGCCAGCAGCGATCGCAGGGCTTCCTACGAGCAGTACTTC
D: .
size: .
J: TRBJ2-7
V: TRBV11-2

CDR3: CASSPWDSGTDTQYF
DNA: TGTGCCAGCAGCCCATGGGACAGTGGAACAGATACGCAGTATTTT
D: TRBD1
size: .
J: TRBJ2-3
V: TRBV11-1

CDR3: CASSIGRRGFGNQPQHF
DNA: TGTGCCAGTAGTATAGGAAGACGCGGGTTCGGCAATCAGCCCCAGCATTTT
D: .
size: few
J: TRBJ1-5
V: TRBV19

CDR3: CASSSDRVTEAFF
DNA: TGTGCCAGCAGTTCGGACAGGGTCACTGAAGCTTTCTTT
D: TRBD1
size: .
J: TRBJ1-1
V: TRBV27

CDR3: CASGSDSSSYEQYF
DNA: TGTGCCAGCGGTTCAGACAGCAGCTCCTACGAGCAGTACTTC
D: .
size: .
J: TRBJ2-7
V: TRBV6-1